This T cell receptor beta chain came from a study of human T cells and chemical hapten exposure. This clonotype was counted only a few times. Germline CDR1 and CDR2: DFQATT and SNEGSKA (reference sequence). The CDR3 runs to 12 residues. V lost 8 bases and J 2 bases, leaving 11 bases between the germline ends. A single record per CDR3 protein comes from TCRdb applying MiXCR to the RACE reads. The repertoire includes tens of thousands of distinct CDR3 sequences, over 7.5% of them detected once, and 10% to 15% sits in the top ten. Time point indicated: patch test 1, 2 weeks after DPC sensitization. As for treatment: therapeutic diphenylcyclopropenone sensitization with weekly scalp DPC.

The rearrangement links TRBV20-1 to TRBJ2-3, with a tentative D call TRBD2 (6 bases). Sequencing was performed on whole blood, taken in connection with sensitization to the hapten diphenylcyclopropenone (DPC). The source is a woman aged 35 to 49 with alopecia areata. Some clones in this sample may be carry-over from other donors' samples. The CDR3 nucleotides are TGCAGTTCGGGGACTCTCACAGATACGCAGTATTTT. Its protein is CSSGTLTDTQYF.